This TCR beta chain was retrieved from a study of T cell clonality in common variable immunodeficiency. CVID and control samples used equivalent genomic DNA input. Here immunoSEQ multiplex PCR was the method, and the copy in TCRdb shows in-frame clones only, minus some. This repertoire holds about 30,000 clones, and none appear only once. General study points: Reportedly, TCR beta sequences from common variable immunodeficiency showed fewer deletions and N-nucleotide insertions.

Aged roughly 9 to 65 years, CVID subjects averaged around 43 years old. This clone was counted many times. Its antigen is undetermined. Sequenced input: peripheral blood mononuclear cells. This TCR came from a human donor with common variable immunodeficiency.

CDR3 sequence reads: CASSYIYEQYF. The part of the CDR3 DNA that was read is TGTGCCAGCAGTTATATCTACGAG. The chain joins TRBV6-2 or TRBV6-3 to TRBJ2-7; the D is unclear. The read finishes 3 residues shy of the CDR3 end, and the germline J gene is used to complete it. The germline V and J ends were trimmed by 3 bases and 3 bases, with 3 bases remaining between them. This CDR3 has 11 amino acids. Germline V gene lookup returns CDR1 MNHEY and CDR2 SVGEGT.